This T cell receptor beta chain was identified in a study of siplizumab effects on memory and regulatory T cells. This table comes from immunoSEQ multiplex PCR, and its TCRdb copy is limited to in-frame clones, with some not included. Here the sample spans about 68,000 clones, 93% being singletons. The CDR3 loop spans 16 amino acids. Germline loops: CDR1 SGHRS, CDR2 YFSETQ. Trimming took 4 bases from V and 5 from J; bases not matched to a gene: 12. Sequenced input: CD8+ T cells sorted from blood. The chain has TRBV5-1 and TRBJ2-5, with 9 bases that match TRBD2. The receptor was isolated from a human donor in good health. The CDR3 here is CASSMYGGGATETQYF. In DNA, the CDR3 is TGCGCCAGCAGCATGTATGGCGGGGGGGCAACGGAGACCCAGTACTTC.